This T cell receptor beta chain was documented in a study of cytomegalovirus exposure and HLA in healthy donors. Study observations and caveats: Indistinguishable V segments such as TRBV6-2 and TRBV6-3 were excluded. Judged likely to be a sequencing artifact was a cluster of highly shared sequence variants. Association of a missense DCLRE1C variant with TCR beta V- and J-gene trimming was reported in a later analysis.

Both 60 Vbeta primers and 13 Jbeta primers went into the PCR. Data came from immunoSEQ multiplex PCR; TCRdb stores just in-frame clones and leaves some out. Its table lists approximately 110,000 clones. CDR1 is SGHRS, CDR2 YFSETQ, per germline. CDR3 size: 15 residues. Trimming removed 1 base at V and 2 bases at J, with 12 bases between. Points on this clone: No antigen is known for it.

This clonotype was sampled from a man in his late teens or twenties in good health and CMV-seronegative. Sequenced input: PBMCs. The chain recombines TRBV5-1 with TRBJ2-5; D may be TRBD1 (5 bases). The DNA for the CDR3 is TGCGCCAGCAGCTTGTCAGGGCCCCTACAAGAGACCCAGTACTTC. This codes for CASSLSGPLQETQYF. Drawing the rest from reference TRBV5-1 and TRBJ2-5, the complete variable domain is KAGVTQTPRYLIKTRGQQVTLSCSPISGHRSVSWYQQTPGQGLQFLFEYFSETQRNKGNFPGRFSGRQFSNSRSEMNVSTLELGDSALYLCASSLSGPLQETQYFGPGTRLLVL.